Listed below are T cell receptor beta chains from one sample, sequenced in a study of T cell responses to AZD1222 COVID-19 vaccine. Method: immunoSEQ multiplex PCR; TCRdb's copy keeps in-frame clones and lacks some. Counted here are 120,000 or so clones, about 94% occurring once; the ten biggest clones make up around 2.8%. This sample comprised peripheral blood, obtained 28 days after the second AZD1222 dose. All receptors derive from an adult who received the AZD1222 COVID-19 vaccine. The CDR3 runs from the conserved cysteine through the conserved F or W. Each record gives: D gene, V gene, clone size, J gene, CDR3 length, CDR3 protein, CDR3 DNA. D genes are given only for firm matches. The size field is filled for only some rows; it gives once, few, many or a size class.

D gene: TRBD2
V gene: TRBV5-8
clone size: few
J gene: TRBJ2-1
CDR3 length: 15
CDR3 protein: CASSSSGYSYNEQFF
CDR3 DNA: TGTGCCAGCAGCTCTAGCGGATACTCCTACAATGAGCAGTTCTTC

D gene: .
V gene: TRBV6-5
clone size: .
J gene: TRBJ2-7
CDR3 length: 14
CDR3 protein: CASSYEFKDREQYF
CDR3 DNA: TGTGCCAGCAGTTACGAATTCAAGGATAGGGAGCAGTACTTC

D gene: TRBD2
V gene: TRBV2
clone size: .
J gene: TRBJ2-7
CDR3 length: 15
CDR3 protein: CASSASGSLSYEQYF
CDR3 DNA: TGTGCCAGCAGTGCTAGCGGGAGCCTCTCCTACGAGCAGTACTTC

D gene: .
V gene: TRBV7-9
clone size: .
J gene: TRBJ1-6
CDR3 length: 17
CDR3 protein: CASSGVLSTDYNSPLHF
CDR3 DNA: TGTGCCAGCAGTGGAGTACTATCGACCGACTATAATTCACCCCTCCACTTT

D gene: .
V gene: TRBV18
clone size: .
J gene: TRBJ1-6
CDR3 length: 14
CDR3 protein: CASSPDSNNSPLHF
CDR3 DNA: TGTGCCAGCTCACCAGACAGCAATAATTCACCCCTCCACTTT

D gene: .
V gene: TRBV29-1
clone size: once
J gene: TRBJ1-4
CDR3 length: 9
CDR3 protein: CSVEEKLFF
CDR3 DNA: TGCAGCGTTGAAGAAAAACTGTTTTTT

D gene: TRBD1
V gene: TRBV19
clone size: .
J gene: TRBJ1-4
CDR3 length: 18
CDR3 protein: CASGTRTGYQATNEKLFF
CDR3 DNA: TGTGCCAGTGGAACCCGGACAGGCTACCAGGCAACTAATGAAAAACTGTTTTTT

D gene: .
V gene: TRBV29-1
clone size: .
J gene: TRBJ2-7
CDR3 length: 11
CDR3 protein: CSVQGSYEQYF
CDR3 DNA: TGCAGCGTTCAGGGGTCCTACGAGCAGTACTTC

D gene: TRBD1
V gene: TRBV5-1
clone size: .
J gene: TRBJ2-2
CDR3 length: 16
CDR3 protein: CASSWWTGVRGGELFF
CDR3 DNA: TGCGCCAGCAGCTGGTGGACAGGGGTTCGAGGCGGGGAGCTGTTTTTT

D gene: .
V gene: TRBV5-1
clone size: .
J gene: TRBJ1-1
CDR3 length: 13
CDR3 protein: CASSLIFHTEAFF
CDR3 DNA: TGCGCCAGCAGCTTGATTTTCCACACTGAAGCTTTCTTT

D gene: .
V gene: TRBV27
clone size: .
J gene: TRBJ2-7
CDR3 length: 14
CDR3 protein: CASSLWSGSYEQYF
CDR3 DNA: TGTGCCAGCAGTTTATGGAGCGGTTCCTACGAGCAGTACTTC

D gene: TRBD1
V gene: TRBV19
clone size: .
J gene: TRBJ1-1
CDR3 length: 14
CDR3 protein: CASSMTGLGTEAFF
CDR3 DNA: TGTGCCAGTAGTATGACAGGGTTGGGGACTGAAGCTTTCTTT

D gene: .
V gene: TRBV7-6
clone size: .
J gene: TRBJ2-7
CDR3 length: 15
CDR3 protein: CASSSPTKAAYEQYF
CDR3 DNA: TGTGCCAGCAGCTCCCCCACGAAGGCAGCCTACGAGCAGTACTTC

D gene: TRBD1
V gene: TRBV6-5
clone size: .
J gene: TRBJ1-5
CDR3 length: 16
CDR3 protein: CASSYSIDRDNQPQHF
CDR3 DNA: TGTGCCAGCAGTTACTCGATCGACAGGGACAATCAGCCCCAGCATTTT

D gene: .
V gene: TRBV18
clone size: .
J gene: TRBJ2-7
CDR3 length: 13
CDR3 protein: CASSNPAGYEQYF
CDR3 DNA: TGTGCCAGCTCAAACCCGGCAGGGTACGAGCAGTACTTC

D gene: .
V gene: TRBV16
clone size: .
J gene: TRBJ1-1
CDR3 length: 14
CDR3 protein: CASSLWGGATEAFF
CDR3 DNA: TGTGCCAGCAGCCTTTGGGGGGGGGCCACTGAAGCTTTCTTT

D gene: .
V gene: TRBV4-1
clone size: .
J gene: TRBJ2-7
CDR3 length: 16
CDR3 protein: CASSRIPGQRNYEQYF
CDR3 DNA: TGCGCCAGCAGCCGGATTCCGGGACAAAGAAACTACGAGCAGTACTTC

D gene: .
V gene: TRBV12-3/TRBV12-4
clone size: few
J gene: TRBJ2-2
CDR3 length: 13
CDR3 protein: CASSLRGTGELFF
CDR3 DNA: TGTGCCAGCAGTTTACGGGGTACCGGGGAGCTGTTTTTT

D gene: TRBD2
V gene: TRBV9
clone size: .
J gene: TRBJ2-2
CDR3 length: 18
CDR3 protein: CASSRRGSGGARAGELFF
CDR3 DNA: TGTGCCAGCTCCCGTAGGGGTAGCGGGGGGGCCCGTGCCGGGGAGCTGTTTTTT

D gene: .
V gene: TRBV19
clone size: once
J gene: TRBJ2-1
CDR3 length: 13
CDR3 protein: CASSATVNHEQFF
CDR3 DNA: TGTGCCAGTAGTGCGACAGTTAACCATGAGCAGTTCTTC

D gene: .
V gene: TRBV5-1
clone size: once
J gene: TRBJ2-7
CDR3 length: 13
CDR3 protein: CASSTDSPYEQYF
CDR3 DNA: TGCGCCAGCAGCACGGACAGCCCCTACGAGCAGTACTTC

D gene: .
V gene: TRBV6-5
clone size: .
J gene: TRBJ2-7
CDR3 length: 14
CDR3 protein: CASSYSHRHYEQYF
CDR3 DNA: TGTGCCAGCAGTTACTCGCACAGACACTACGAGCAGTACTTC

D gene: .
V gene: TRBV6-5
clone size: .
J gene: TRBJ2-5
CDR3 length: 14
CDR3 protein: CASRRAQGPETQYF
CDR3 DNA: TGTGCCAGCAGGAGGGCCCAGGGCCCAGAGACCCAGTACTTC

D gene: TRBD2
V gene: TRBV5-6
clone size: .
J gene: TRBJ2-7
CDR3 length: 17
CDR3 protein: CASSLGLAGGPLYGQYF
CDR3 DNA: TGTGCCAGCAGCTTGGGACTAGCGGGAGGGCCACTCTACGGGCAGTACTTC

D gene: .
V gene: TRBV2
clone size: .
J gene: TRBJ1-2
CDR3 length: 13
CDR3 protein: CASMSTSNYGYTF
CDR3 DNA: TGTGCCAGCATGTCCACCTCTAACTATGGCTACACCTTC

D gene: TRBD2
V gene: TRBV27
clone size: .
J gene: TRBJ2-5
CDR3 length: 16
CDR3 protein: CASPRTLGEGRETQYF
CDR3 DNA: TGTGCCAGCCCCCGGACCCTAGGGGAGGGGAGGGAGACCCAGTACTTC

D gene: .
V gene: TRBV6-5
clone size: .
J gene: TRBJ1-6
CDR3 length: 15
CDR3 protein: CASSYDGAARSPLHF
CDR3 DNA: TGTGCCAGCAGTTACGACGGGGCGGCGAGGTCACCCCTCCACTTT

D gene: .
V gene: TRBV30
clone size: .
J gene: TRBJ1-1
CDR3 length: 12
CDR3 protein: CAWSVAGTEAFF
CDR3 DNA: TGTGCCTGGAGTGTAGCAGGAACTGAAGCTTTCTTT

D gene: .
V gene: TRBV28
clone size: .
J gene: TRBJ2-1
CDR3 length: 12
CDR3 protein: CAISRAGYEQFF
CDR3 DNA: TGTGCCATTTCCAGGGCGGGGTATGAGCAGTTCTTC

D gene: .
V gene: TRBV11-2
clone size: .
J gene: TRBJ1-4
CDR3 length: 15
CDR3 protein: CASSPPGLYNEKLFF
CDR3 DNA: TGTGCCAGCAGCCCACCAGGACTTTACAATGAAAAACTGTTTTTT

D gene: .
V gene: TRBV28
clone size: .
J gene: TRBJ1-2
CDR3 length: 15
CDR3 protein: CASSLYRPGPYGYTF
CDR3 DNA: TGTGCCAGCAGTTTATATAGGCCAGGGCCCTATGGCTACACCTTC